This entry describes one TCR beta chain. Measured with immunoSEQ multiplex PCR; TCRdb has only the in-frame clones, and not every one. The sample gives some 470,000 clones, less than 80% of which show up once; over 10% is in the top ten. The data belong to a study of shared clonotypes between healthy human individuals. The CDR3 runs to 13 residues. The germline V gene encodes CDR1 LNHDA and CDR2 SQIVND (reference sequence). V was clipped by 2 bases and J by 7 bases, with 9 bases between them. The V call is TRBV19, the J call TRBJ1-5; no reliable D call. This clonotype originated in a woman aged 40-49 years in good health. Some clones in this sample may be carry-over from other donors' samples. Sequenced material: PBMCs. CDR3 region: CASSISLGQPQHF. The CDR3 nucleotides read TGTGCCAGTAGTATATCCCTGGGACAGCCCCAGCATTTT.